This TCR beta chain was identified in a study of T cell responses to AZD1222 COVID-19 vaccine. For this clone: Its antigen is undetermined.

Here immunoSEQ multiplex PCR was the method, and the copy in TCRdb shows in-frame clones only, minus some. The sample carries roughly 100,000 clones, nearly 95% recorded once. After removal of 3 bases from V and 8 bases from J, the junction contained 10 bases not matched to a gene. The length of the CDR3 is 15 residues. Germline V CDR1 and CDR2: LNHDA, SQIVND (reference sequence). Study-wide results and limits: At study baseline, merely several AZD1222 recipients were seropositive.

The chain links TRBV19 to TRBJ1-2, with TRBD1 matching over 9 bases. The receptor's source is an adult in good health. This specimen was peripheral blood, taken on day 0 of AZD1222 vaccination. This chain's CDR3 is CASSILFGTGQGYTF. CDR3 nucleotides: TGTGCCAGTAGTATCCTTTTCGGGACAGGGCAAGGCTACACCTTC. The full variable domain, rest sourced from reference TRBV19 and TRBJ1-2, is DGGITQSPKYLFRKEGQNVTLSCEQNLNHDAMYWYRQDPGQGLRLIYYSQIVNDFQKGDIAEGYSVSREKKESFPLTVTSAQKNPTAFYLCASSILFGTGQGYTFGSGTRLTVV.